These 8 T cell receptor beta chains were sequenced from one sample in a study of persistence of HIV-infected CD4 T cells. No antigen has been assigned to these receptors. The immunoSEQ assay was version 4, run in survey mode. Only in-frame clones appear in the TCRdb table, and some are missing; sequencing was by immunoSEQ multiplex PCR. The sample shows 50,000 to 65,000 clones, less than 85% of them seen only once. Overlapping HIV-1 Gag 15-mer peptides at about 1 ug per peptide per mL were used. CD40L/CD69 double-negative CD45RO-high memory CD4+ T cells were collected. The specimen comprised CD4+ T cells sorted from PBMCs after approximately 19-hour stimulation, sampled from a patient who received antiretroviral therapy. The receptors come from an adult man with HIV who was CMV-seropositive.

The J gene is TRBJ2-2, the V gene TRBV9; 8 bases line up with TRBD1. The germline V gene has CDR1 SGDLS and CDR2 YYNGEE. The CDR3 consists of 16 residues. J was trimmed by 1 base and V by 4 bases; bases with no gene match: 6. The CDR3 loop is CASSPQTGVNTGELFF. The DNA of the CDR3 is TGTGCCAGCAGCCCACAGACAGGGGTGAACACCGGGGAGCTGTTTTTT.

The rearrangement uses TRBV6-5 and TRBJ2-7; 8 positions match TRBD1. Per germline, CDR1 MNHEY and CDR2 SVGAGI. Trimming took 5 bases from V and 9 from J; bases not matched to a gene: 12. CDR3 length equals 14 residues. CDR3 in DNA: TGTGCCAGCAGTCATGGACAGGGCCGGATGGTGCAGTACTTC. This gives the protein CASSHGQGRMVQYF.

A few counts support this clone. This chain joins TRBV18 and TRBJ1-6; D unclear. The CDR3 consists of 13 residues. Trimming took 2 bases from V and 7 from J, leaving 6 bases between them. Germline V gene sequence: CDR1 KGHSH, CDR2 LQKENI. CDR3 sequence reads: CASSPEANSPLHF. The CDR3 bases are TGTGCCAGCTCACCAGAGGCGAATTCACCCCTCCACTTT.

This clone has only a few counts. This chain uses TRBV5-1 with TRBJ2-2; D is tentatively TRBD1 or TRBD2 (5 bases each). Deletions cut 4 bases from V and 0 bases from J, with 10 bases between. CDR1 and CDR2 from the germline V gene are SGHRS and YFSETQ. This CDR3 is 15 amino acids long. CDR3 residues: CASSLGRANTGELFF. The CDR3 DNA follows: TGCGCCAGCAGCCTGGGACGGGCGAACACCGGGGAGCTGTTTTTT. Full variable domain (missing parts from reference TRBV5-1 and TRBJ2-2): KAGVTQTPRYLIKTRGQQVTLSCSPISGHRSVSWYQQTPGQGLQFLFEYFSETQRNKGNFPGRFSGRQFSNSRSEMNVSTLELGDSALYLCASSLGRANTGELFFGEGSRLTVL.

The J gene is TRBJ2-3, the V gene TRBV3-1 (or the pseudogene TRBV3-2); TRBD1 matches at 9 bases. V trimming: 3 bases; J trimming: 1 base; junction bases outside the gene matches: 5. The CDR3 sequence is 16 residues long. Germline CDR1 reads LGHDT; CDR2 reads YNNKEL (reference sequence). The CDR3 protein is CASSQRQGGGTDTQYF. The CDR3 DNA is TGTGCCAGCAGCCAGCGACAGGGGGGAGGCACAGATACGCAGTATTTT.

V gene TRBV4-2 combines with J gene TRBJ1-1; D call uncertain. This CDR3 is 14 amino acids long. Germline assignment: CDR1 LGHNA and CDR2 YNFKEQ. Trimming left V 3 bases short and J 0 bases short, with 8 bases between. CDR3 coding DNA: TGTGCCAGCAGCCAGGACGGATTGAACACTGAAGCTTTCTTT. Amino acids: CASSQDGLNTEAFF.

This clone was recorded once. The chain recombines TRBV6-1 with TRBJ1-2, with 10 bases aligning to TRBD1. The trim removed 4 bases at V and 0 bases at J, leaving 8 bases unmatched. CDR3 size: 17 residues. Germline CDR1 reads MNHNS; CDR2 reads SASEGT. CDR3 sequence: CASSAQHGTGANYGYTF. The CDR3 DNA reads TGTGCCAGCAGTGCCCAACACGGGACAGGGGCTAACTATGGCTACACCTTC.

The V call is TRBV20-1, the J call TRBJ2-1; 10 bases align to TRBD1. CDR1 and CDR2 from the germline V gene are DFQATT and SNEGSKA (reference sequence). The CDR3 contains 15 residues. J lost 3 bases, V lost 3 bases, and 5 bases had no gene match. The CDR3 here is CSASETGGGYNEQFF. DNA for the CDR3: TGCAGTGCTAGTGAGACAGGGGGCGGCTACAATGAGCAGTTCTTC.